Reported below is one T cell receptor beta chain. Its target is not known. CD8 cells regarded as naive lacked CD45RO, were positively chosen for CCR7, and omitted terminally differentiated effector memory CD45RA+ cells. Trimming shortened V by 3 bases and J by 5 bases, and 19 bases separated the two germline ends. This CDR3 has 15 amino acids. CDR1 and CDR2 from the germline V gene are GTSNPN and SVGIG (reference sequence). The protocol was immunoSEQ multiplex PCR, while the TCRdb copy is restricted to in-frame clones and leaves out a portion. The sample yields some 2.1 million clones, approximately 94% seen once. The source of the sample is a study of shared clonotypes between healthy human individuals. Study-wide findings and caveats: In a few donors, about 5% of naive CD4 clonotypes appeared in common.

This TCR came from a man between 18 and 35 years old in good health. The sequenced sample was naive CD8+ T cells sorted from blood. The V and J genes are TRBV30 and TRBJ2-5; TRBD2 might be the D (5 bases). CDR3 DNA sequence: TGTGCCTGGAGCCTAGCTGCCTCAATCGGGGAGACCCAGTACTTC. It translates to CAWSLAASIGETQYF.